This record covers a single TCR beta chain. The target antigen is unknown. TCRdb reprocessed the reads with MiXCR, giving one entry per CDR3 protein. The sample carries more than 300,000 distinct CDR3 sequences, just under 35% recorded once. Germline-derived CDR1 and CDR2 are SQVTM and ANQGSEA. The CDR3 runs 13 residues. The junction had 6 bases not matched to a gene; V was cut back by 5 bases and J by 6 bases. The data were obtained in a study of T cell repertoires in cytomegalovirus infection. Sample: cultured PBMCs, taken from culture after CMV antigen stimulation. This receptor was obtained from a human donor in good health (CMV status not recorded). Some clones in this sample may be carry-over from other donors' samples. J is TRBJ1-3 and V is TRBV29-1; TRBD1 aligns across 8 bases. The CDR3 is CSVSDRGENTIYF. Written as DNA, the CDR3 is TGCAGCGTTTCCGACAGGGGCGAAAACACCATATATTTT.